This T cell receptor beta chain was recorded in a study of T cells and Merkel cell carcinoma outcomes (dated by TCRdb to the early 2020s). The study in broad terms: The study looked at whether the tumor T-cell repertoire and T-cell density could predict clinical outcome in patients with Merkel cell carcinoma. Findings and caveats that apply to the study as a whole: The combination of T-cell repertoire features and T-cell density was reported to predict clinical outcomes in patients with Merkel cell carcinoma.

Samples came from patients with Merkel cell carcinoma. Library preparation employed the immunoSEQ multiplex PCR assay. TCRdb took this table from immuneACCESS and kept in-frame rearrangements with V and J called. Such tables lack part of the clones; where checked against another copy, unresolved V genes explain under half of the gap, and the rest is unexplained. Here the sample has about 19,000 clones; over 75% occur a single time. The ten biggest clones cover 3% to 3.5% of the sample. The CDR3 contains 15 residues, cysteine and phenylalanine counted. Only the CDR3 DNA is retained, 45 bases long and in frame from the first base. The trim is 2 bases for V and 1 base for J, with a gap of 11 bases between the germline ends. The germline V gene provides CDR1 MNHEY and CDR2 SVGAGI. As concerns this clone: Its specific antigen is unknown. No qualities accompany the bases; no much larger clone lies one base away.

The receptor chain draws on TRBV6-5 and TRBJ1-2, with TRBD1 tentatively as D gene (5 bases match). This sequence originates from a human donor with Merkel cell carcinoma. Sample: tumor tissue from Merkel cell carcinoma. This receptor carries the CDR3 CASSYRLGLNYGYTF. The nucleotide sequence is given as TGTGCCAGCAGTTACAGGCTGGGACTTAACTATGGCTACACCTTC.